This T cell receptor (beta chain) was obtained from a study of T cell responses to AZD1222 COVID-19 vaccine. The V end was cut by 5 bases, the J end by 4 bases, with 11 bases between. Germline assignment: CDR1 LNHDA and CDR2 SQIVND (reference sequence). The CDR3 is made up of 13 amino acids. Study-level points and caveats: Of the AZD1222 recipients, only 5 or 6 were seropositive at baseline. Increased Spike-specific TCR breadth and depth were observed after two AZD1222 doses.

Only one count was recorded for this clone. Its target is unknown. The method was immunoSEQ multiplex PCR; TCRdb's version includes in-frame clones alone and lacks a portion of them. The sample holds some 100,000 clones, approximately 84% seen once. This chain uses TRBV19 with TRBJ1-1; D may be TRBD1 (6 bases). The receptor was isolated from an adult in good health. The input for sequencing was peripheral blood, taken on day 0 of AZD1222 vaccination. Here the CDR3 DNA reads TGTGCCAGTAGTCCAGGGGTGGGCACTGAAGCTTTCTTT. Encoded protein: CASSPGVGTEAFF.